These T cell receptor beta chains were read from a single sample in a study of CD8 T cells in Susac syndrome. TCRdb fed the immunoSEQ multiplex PCR reads into MiXCR, producing one record per CDR3 protein. The repertoire consists of around 200,000 distinct CDR3 sequences, with 85% to 95% occurring once and the leading ten covering approximately 0.1%. Sequenced input: CD4+ T cells from PBMCs. The receptor set was obtained from a human donor in good health. The CDR3 runs from the conserved cysteine through the conserved F or W. The D gene is left open where the match is weak. Clone size is stated in some rows and not others, as once, few, many or a class when expanded.

DNA	CDR3	J	length	size	D	V
TGCAGTGCTAGACCCCGAGGTTTTGCGGGGGACAATGAGCAGTTCTTC	CSARPRGFAGDNEQFF	TRBJ2-1	16	-	TRBD2	TRBV20-1
TGTGCCAGCAGCCAAGACTTGGACTCCGAGCAGTACTTC	CASSQDLDSEQYF	TRBJ2-7	13	-	-	TRBV3-1
TGTGCCAGTAAGGAGACAGGCTCTAACTATGGCTACACCTTC	CASKETGSNYGYTF	TRBJ1-2	14	-	-	TRBV19
TGTGCCAGTAGTGGGCTCGGCAGCGGTTTTGAAGCTTTCTTT	CASSGLGSGFEAFF	TRBJ1-1	14	-	-	TRBV19
TGTGCCAGCGCCACTAGCAATCAGCCCCAGCATTTT	CASATSNQPQHF	TRBJ1-5	12	once	-	TRBV12-3/TRBV12-4
TGTGCCAGCAGCCAACCGGCGGGAACTGGAAACACCATATATTTT	CASSQPAGTGNTIYF	TRBJ1-3	15	-	-	TRBV3-1
TGTGCCAGCAGTGAATTTGGGGGGGCCGTGACCCAGTACTTC	CASSEFGGAVTQYF	TRBJ2-5	14	-	-	TRBV25-1
TGTGCCAGCAGTCCCTCGGGGGGCATACACACCTCTGGGGCCAACGTCCTGACTTTC	CASSPSGGIHTSGANVLTF	TRBJ2-6	19	-	-	TRBV25-1
TGTGCCAGCAGCCTTAGCTGGGCAGATGATGAGCAGTTCTTC	CASSLSWADDEQFF	TRBJ2-1	14	once	-	TRBV14
TGCAGTGCCCATAGGAACATTCAGTACTTC	CSAHRNIQYF	TRBJ2-4	10	-	-	TRBV20-1
TGCAGCATGTCAACTAGCGGGCCGGCGGATACGCAGTATTTT	CSMSTSGPADTQYF	TRBJ2-3	14	-	TRBD2	TRBV29-1
TGCGCCAGCAGCAGGGGACAGGAGACAGGGGGCACAGATACGCAGTATTTT	CASSRGQETGGTDTQYF	TRBJ2-3	17	-	TRBD1	TRBV5-1
TGCAGCGCCGCGGGGGTGTACAATGAGCAGTTCTTC	CSAAGVYNEQFF	TRBJ2-1	12	-	TRBD2	TRBV29-1
TGCAGCGTAGCCGGGACTAGCGGCTACAATGAGCAGTTCTTC	CSVAGTSGYNEQFF	TRBJ2-1	14	once	TRBD2	TRBV29-1
TGTGCCAGCAGTCGGACAGGGCGCACCGGGGAGCTGTTTTTT	CASSRTGRTGELFF	TRBJ2-2	14	-	TRBD1	TRBV7-2
TGTGCCAGCACCGGGTACAATGAGCAGTTCTTC	CASTGYNEQFF	TRBJ2-1	11	-	-	TRBV25-1
TGCAGTGCCGGGACAGGGGGCAGGGATACGCAGTATTTT	CSAGTGGRDTQYF	TRBJ2-3	13	-	TRBD1	TRBV20-1
TGTGCTAGTGGTGACCTTTTCTCCTACGAGCAGTACTTC	CASGDLFSYEQYF	TRBJ2-7	13	-	-	TRBV12-5
TGCAGCGTTGGGACAGATACAGATACGCAGTATTTT	CSVGTDTDTQYF	TRBJ2-3	12	few	-	TRBV29-1
TGTGCCAGCAGTTACGGCCGCGGGGGGTCCATCGAAGACATTCAGTACTTC	CASSYGRGGSIEDIQYF	TRBJ2-4	17	-	TRBD2	TRBV6-5
TGCAGCGTCATAGGGATAAAAGAGACCCAGTACTTC	CSVIGIKETQYF	TRBJ2-5	12	-	-	TRBV29-1
TGTGCCAGCAGCTTTCAGGCCGAGACCCAGTACTTC	CASSFQAETQYF	TRBJ2-5	12	-	-	TRBV7-9
TGTGCCACCAGCAGAGATCTCCTGAACACTGAAGCTTTCTTT	CATSRDLLNTEAFF	TRBJ1-1	14	-	-	TRBV15
TGTGCCAGCTATAATAGCGGGAGGTACAATGAGCAGTTCTTC	CASYNSGRYNEQFF	TRBJ2-1	14	-	TRBD2	TRBV27
TGTGCTAGTGGTTTGGGACTAGCGGATTACGAGCAGTACTTC	CASGLGLADYEQYF	TRBJ2-7	14	-	TRBD2	TRBV12-5
TGTGCCAGCAGTGGCCTCCCTGGGGCCAACGTCCTGACTTTC	CASSGLPGANVLTF	TRBJ2-6	14	-	-	TRBV25-1
TGCATTTTTACGGGACTGAACACTGAAGCTTTCTTT	CIFTGLNTEAFF	TRBJ1-1	12	-	-	TRBV29-1
TGTGCCAGCAGCTTATTGGTCAGGGGGGTTACTGAAGCTTTCTTT	CASSLLVRGVTEAFF	TRBJ1-1	15	once	TRBD1	TRBV7-8
TGCAGTGCTCAAGGAGGGACTAGCGGGGTCTTTGATACGCAGTATTTT	CSAQGGTSGVFDTQYF	TRBJ2-3	16	-	TRBD2	TRBV20-1
TGTGCCAGCACCACTAGCTCCAGTGAGCAGTTCTTC	CASTTSSSEQFF	TRBJ2-1	12	-	-	TRBV6-2/TRBV6-3
TGCAGCGTTGAAGAAGGCGGGCCTGGGGCCAACGTCCTGACTTTC	CSVEEGGPGANVLTF	TRBJ2-6	15	-	-	TRBV29-1
TGTGCCACCAGTGATTCGCGGACAGGGAATCAGCCCCAGCATTTT	CATSDSRTGNQPQHF	TRBJ1-5	15	-	TRBD1	TRBV24-1
TGTGCCAGCAGTTTTGGGGAGAGACAGCCCCAGCATTTT	CASSFGERQPQHF	TRBJ1-5	13	-	-	TRBV12-3/TRBV12-4
TGTGCCAGCAGTACCGGGACAGGGGGACTAGTAGGCACCGGGGAGCTGTTTTTT	CASSTGTGGLVGTGELFF	TRBJ2-2	18	-	TRBD1	TRBV28
TGCAGTGCTTCACCAGGAGCGGGTGAGCAGTTCTTC	CSASPGAGEQFF	TRBJ2-1	12	-	-	TRBV20-1
TGCAGTGCTAGTTTATTTGGCGGGGCCAACACTGAAGCTTTCTTT	CSASLFGGANTEAFF	TRBJ1-1	15	-	-	TRBV20-1
TGCAGTGCTAGAGATAGCGGGAGCTCGCCAGATACGCAGTATTTT	CSARDSGSSPDTQYF	TRBJ2-3	15	-	TRBD2	TRBV20-1
TGTGCCAGCAGTTTAACCAGGGCCGGCGGGGAGCTGTTTTTT	CASSLTRAGGELFF	TRBJ2-2	14	-	-	TRBV12-3/TRBV12-4
TGTGCCAGCAGTTTAGGTTTGACTAGCAATCAGCCCCAGCATTTT	CASSLGLTSNQPQHF	TRBJ1-5	15	-	-	TRBV12-3/TRBV12-4
TGTGCCAGCAGCGTAGGAGCCCAAGAGACCCAGTACTTC	CASSVGAQETQYF	TRBJ2-5	13	-	-	TRBV9
TGTGCCAGCAGCTTTGTTTTGGTAGAGACCCAGTACTTC	CASSFVLVETQYF	TRBJ2-5	13	-	-	TRBV7-2
TGTGCCAGTAGTACCTCAGGGGGTATGAACACTGAAGCTTTCTTT	CASSTSGGMNTEAFF	TRBJ1-1	15	once	TRBD1	TRBV19
TGTGCCAGCTCGGTGAACACTGAAGCTTTCTTT	CASSVNTEAFF	TRBJ1-1	11	-	-	TRBV3-1
TGCAGCGTTGCACAGGGCCCGGATGAGCAGTTCTTC	CSVAQGPDEQFF	TRBJ2-1	12	-	-	TRBV29-1
TGTGCCAGCACCTCACGGGGGCGGGATACGCAGTATTTT	CASTSRGRDTQYF	TRBJ2-3	13	-	-	TRBV27
TGTGCCAGCAGTTTATCAGGGGACTGGTACCAAGAGACCCAGTACTTC	CASSLSGDWYQETQYF	TRBJ2-5	16	-	-	TRBV28
TGCAGTGGGACAGCAACGAACTATGGCTACACCTTC	CSGTATNYGYTF	TRBJ1-2	12	-	-	TRBV20-1
TGTGCCATCAGAAGTGGCACGGGAGAGTCCGGGGAGCTGTTTTTT	CAIRSGTGESGELFF	TRBJ2-2	15	-	-	TRBV10-3